This entry describes one T cell receptor beta chain. Its antigen remains unidentified. TCRdb's copy holds only in-frame clones and misses some; the assay was immunoSEQ multiplex PCR. The repertoire has some 60,000 clones, roughly 96% of them found once; the top ten carry just over 0.9%. These data originate in a study of cytomegalovirus exposure and HLA in healthy donors. Overall study: Per a later analysis, the roughly 680 first-cohort and more than 100 validation repertoires shared one platform.

Overall study results and limits: 164 TCR beta chains were listed as cytomegalovirus-associated.

The donors were members of the validation cohort comprising some 120 subjects, separate from the approximately 630-subject first cohort. Germline V gene data show CDR1 as SGHVS and CDR2 as FQNEAQ. This CDR3 contains 14 residues. V lost 1 base to trimming and J lost 5 bases; unmatched junction nucleotides: 1. V and J are TRBV7-8 and TRBJ2-1; TRBD1 agrees at 8 bases. The sequencing input was PBMCs. The receptor comes from a man between 18 and 29 years old in good health and CMV-seronegative. CDR3 sequence reads: CASSLDRGNNEQFF. CDR3 bases: TGTGCCAGCAGCTTAGACAGGGGGAACAATGAGCAGTTCTTC.